Following are 27 T cell receptor beta chains from one sample sequenced in a study of blood T cells in healthy people across ages. A J-beta primer mix and a sample-barcoded 5' primer were used in a second PCR of roughly 7 to 12 cycles. TCRdb ran MiXCR on the 5' RACE reads and lists one entry per CDR3 protein. This sample has 550,000 to 650,000 distinct CDR3 sequences, with approximately 30% found just once. The specimen was blood. Receptors originate from a woman older than 75 in good health.

On this clonotype itself: This sequence may be a read error, since a much larger clone differs from it by one base. The chain couples TRBV7-6 to TRBJ2-7; D is uncertain. Looked up from germline, CDR1 is SGHVS and CDR2 is FNYEAQ. CDR3 length: 12 amino acids. Trimming removed 10 bases from V and 2 bases from J, with 12 bases in between. The CDR3: CANSYDAYEQYF. DNA for the CDR3: TGTGCCAACAGTTATGACGCCTACGAGCAGTACTTC. The complete variable domain, with remaining parts taken from reference TRBV7-6 and TRBJ2-7, reads GAGVSQSPRYKVTKRGQDVALRCDPISGHVSLYWYRQALGQGPEFLTYFNYEAQQDKSGLPNDRFSAERPEGSISTLTIQRTEQRDSAMYRCANSYDAYEQYFGPGTRLTVT.

The table lists this clonotype with many counts. This sequence joins TRBV21-1 and TRBJ1-5. TRBV21-1 is reported as a pseudogene. This CDR3 has 17 amino acids. In DNA form, the CDR3 reads TGTGCCAGCAGCCTGATACAGAACCAGGTGGGCAATCAGCCCCAGCATTTT. Amino acid sequence: CASSLIQNQVGNQPQHF.

This clonotype appeared many times. Just one base apart from a much larger clone, this may be a read error. The CDR3 DNA follows: TGTGCCACCTCCCAGGGGGGGACGGGCTACGAGCAGTACTTC. This encodes CATSQGGTGYEQYF. The chain joins TRBV15 to TRBJ2-7, with D perhaps assigned TRBD1 or TRBD2 (7 bases each). Germline V lookup: CDR1 LNHNV, CDR2 YYDKDF (reference sequence). The CDR3 covers 14 residues. V was pared by 8 bases and J by 3 bases, with 17 bases between.

This clonotype turned up a few times. A much larger clone lies one base from this, so it may be a read error. The chain joins TRBV20-1 to TRBJ1-2, with a tentative D call TRBD1 (6 bases). CDR1 and CDR2 (germline): DFQATT, SNEGSKA (reference sequence). The V gene lost 6 bases and the J gene lost 12 bases, with 26 bases spanning the gap. This CDR3 region has 14 residues. In DNA, the CDR3 is TGCAGTGCCCCTCGGGAGGGGGGGGGTAACGGCCACACCTTC. It specifies CSAPREGGGNGHTF.

This clonotype showed up many times. J is TRBJ2-1 and V is TRBV27; no definite D call. The germline CDR1 and CDR2 sequences are MNHEY and SMNVEV (reference sequence). The CDR3 covers 14 residues. Trimming removed 10 bases from V and 4 bases from J, with 17 bases in between. The CDR3 nucleotides are TGTGCCAACTCATCACCCTTCCTATACAATGAGCAGTTCTTC. It translates to CANSSPFLYNEQFF.

Concerning this clonotype itself: It may be a read error: a sequence one base away is much more abundant. This rearrangement joins TRBV20-1 to TRBJ1-1, with 7 bases matching TRBD1. The CDR3 runs 12 residues. The germline V gene encodes CDR1 DFQATT and CDR2 SNEGSKA (reference sequence). The CDR3 here is CRAESGGTEAFF. The CDR3, as DNA: TGCAGGGCTGAATCAGGGGGTACTGAAGCTTTCTTT.

The chain uses TRBV5-5 and TRBJ2-1, with TRBD2 as a possible D gene (7 bases). Looked up from germline, CDR1 is SGHKS and CDR2 is YYEKEE (reference sequence). Trimming pared 0 bases from V and 9 bases from J, leaving 10 bases between. This CDR3 is built from 13 residues. Here the CDR3 DNA reads TGTGCCAGCAGCTTGGAGGGGGGGGGTGAGCAGTTCTTC. This gives the protein CASSLEGGGEQFF.

At least ten counts were recorded for this clonotype. This chain joins TRBV7-8 and TRBJ2-3; D uncertain. Per germline, CDR1 SGHVS and CDR2 FQNEAQ. V gave up 3 bases and J gave up 3 bases, with 7 bases separating them. The CDR3 has 13 residues. For the CDR3, the DNA is TGTGCCAGCAGCTTCGTGAAGACAGATACGCAGTATTTT. Protein sequence: CASSFVKTDTQYF.

The sample holds a few counts of this clonotype. One base away lies a much larger clone, so this may be a sequencing read error. The rearrangement joins TRBV2 to TRBJ2-7; 10 bases line up with TRBD1. Germline CDR1 is SNHLY and CDR2 is FYNNEI. The trim removed 7 bases at V and 7 bases at J, leaving 10 bases unmatched. The CDR3 has 14 residues. The CDR3 region is CASTQGQGSNEQYF. CDR3 bases: TGTGCCAGCACTCAGGGACAGGGGTCCAATGAGCAGTACTTC.

Regarding this clonotype: A much more abundant neighbour one base away suggests this may be a read error. The CDR3 here is CASSSPGQGGSEEQFF. The CDR3 DNA sequence: TGTGCCAGCAGTTCCCCAGGACAGGGGGGATCTGAGGAGCAGTTCTTC. The gene calls are TRBV28 and TRBJ2-1, with TRBD1 matching over 10 bases. Germline V gives CDR1 MDHEN, CDR2 SYDVKM. The CDR3 is made up of 16 amino acids. The V gene end was trimmed by 4 bases and the J gene end by 10 bases; junction bases not matched to a gene: 13.

This chain links TRBV12-3 or TRBV12-4 with TRBJ2-3; D gene uncertain. Trimming pared 7 bases from V and 15 bases from J, leaving 23 bases between. This CDR3 is 13 amino acids long. CDR3 residues: CASTSISTDTEYF. As DNA, the CDR3 is TGTGCCAGCACATCGATTAGCACAGATACGGAATATTTT.

This clonotype was observed at least ten times. The chain carries TRBV10-3 and TRBJ2-5, with D perhaps matching TRBD1 or TRBD2 (6 bases each). Germline V CDR1 and CDR2: ENHRY, SYGVKD. The ends were cut back, 5 bases at V and 5 bases at J, with 21 bases in the middle. The CDR3 contains 16 residues. The CDR3 DNA sequence: TGTGCCATCAGTTCGCCGGTGGGGGGCTTCGGTGAGACCCAGTACTTC. Protein sequence: CAISSPVGGFGETQYF.

At least ten counts were recorded for this clonotype. This chain links TRBV29-1 with TRBJ2-7, with a weak D call TRBD1 (6 bases). This CDR3 comprises 13 residues. CDR1 and CDR2 (germline): SQVTM, ANQGSEA. With 4 bases removed from V and 5 bases from J, the gap between germline ends came to 15 bases. CDR3 in DNA: TGCAGCGTTGGCCGGTCCAGGGGCAACGAGCAGTACTTC. Its protein is CSVGRSRGNEQYF.

This clonotype was seen more than once but under ten times. V is TRBV28 and J is TRBJ2-1, with 8 bases lining up with TRBD1. Germline V gives CDR1 MDHEN, CDR2 SYDVKM. V dropped 7 bases and J dropped 3; count of bases not matched to a gene: 8. The CDR3 contains 15 residues. DNA for the CDR3: TGTGCCAGCACCCTGACAGGGGCCATCTACAATGAGCAGTTCTTC. It codes for CASTLTGAIYNEQFF.

CDR3 region: CASSIQGYNTDTQYF. DNA for the CDR3: TGTGCCAGCAGTATCCAGGGATATAACACAGATACGCAGTATTTT. The chain employs TRBV3-1 and TRBJ2-3; possibly TRBD1 for D (5 bases). With 6 bases removed from V and 2 bases from J, the gap between germline ends came to 15 bases. The CDR3 sequence is 15 residues long. Germline V lookup: CDR1 LGHDT, CDR2 YNNKEL (reference sequence).

This clonotype was observed at least ten times. This chain uses TRBV20-1 with TRBJ2-3; TRBD2 aligns across 9 bases. The CDR3 runs 15 residues. With V trimmed by 5 bases and J by 6 bases, 12 bases remained unmatched. Germline assignment: CDR1 DFQATT and CDR2 SNEGSKA (reference sequence). The CDR3 DNA is TGCAGTGCTGAGATTAGCGGGGGAGATGTTGATACGCAGTATTTT. The encoded protein is CSAEISGGDVDTQYF.

In nucleotides, the CDR3 is TGCAGCGCCGAAGAGCCAGGGGGCTTCCACGAGCAGTACTTC. Translated: CSAEEPGGFHEQYF. The chain combines TRBV29-1 with TRBJ2-4; TRBD1 aligns across 8 bases. The DNA end favors TRBJ2-7, so the J call may be wrong. Germline V gene lookup returns CDR1 SQVTM and CDR2 ANQGSEA. The CDR3 is made up of 14 amino acids.

The V call is TRBV5-1, the J call TRBJ2-7, with D perhaps being TRBD1 or TRBD2 (6 bases each). The assigned J gene may be wrong: the sequence end matches TRBJ2-4 better. The CDR3 extends over 16 amino acids. The V gene's germline CDR1 is SGHRS and CDR2 YFSETQ. In DNA form, the CDR3 reads TGCGCCAGCAGCTTAGGTTCCGGCCTGAGGGGGGACATTCAGTACTTC. It yields the protein CASSLGSGLRGDIQYF.

As concerns this clonotype: One base away lies a much larger clone, so this may be a sequencing read error. V is TRBV9 and J is TRBJ1-2, with 11 bases aligning to TRBD1. From germline, CDR1 is SGDLS and CDR2 YYNGEE. The CDR3 totals 15 residues. The CDR3 DNA is TGTGCCAACAGCGCCCAGGGACAGGGGGGCTATGGCTACACCTTC. Its translation: CANSAQGQGGYGYTF.

The table lists this clonotype with a few counts. CDR3 in amino acids: CATSRDKGANTEAFF. CDR3 coding DNA: TGTGCCACCAGCAGAGATAAGGGGGCGAACACTGAAGCTTTCTTT. The V gene is TRBV15, the J gene TRBJ1-1, with 7 bases that match TRBD1. Trimming cost V 0 bases and J 1 base; bases outside gene matches: 2. Germline V lookup: CDR1 LNHNV, CDR2 YYDKDF (reference sequence). The CDR3 sequence is 15 residues long.

This clonotype was detected ten times or more. V gene TRBV6-5 combines with J gene TRBJ2-1; 12 bases agree with TRBD2. The trim removed 5 bases at V and 15 bases at J, leaving 8 bases unmatched. The CDR3 totals 13 residues. Germline values: CDR1 MNHEY, CDR2 SVGAGI. The CDR3 is CASSQLAGGHPFF. The CDR3 nucleotides read TGTGCCAGCAGTCAACTAGCGGGGGGTCACCCGTTCTTC.

A note on this clonotype: It may be a read error: a sequence one base away is much more abundant. The genes are TRBV5-4 and TRBJ2-4; the match to TRBD2 covers 11 bases. The CDR3 covers 17 residues. Germline CDR1 SGHNT, CDR2 YYREEE (reference sequence). Trimming at V came to 3 bases and at J to 13 bases, leaving 18 bases not matched to a gene. The CDR3, as DNA: TGTGCCAGCAGCTCGGGACTAGCGGTATCACGGGCCTACGGGCAGTACTTC. This translates into CASSSGLAVSRAYGQYF.

The chain has TRBV20-1 and TRBJ2-7, with D possibly TRBD2 on 6 matching bases. The J call could be wrong; TRBJ2-5 is a better fit for the DNA end. Looked up from germline, CDR1 is DFQATT and CDR2 is SNEGSKA (reference sequence). This CDR3 region has 12 residues. The CDR3 DNA reads TGCAGTGCTAGGGTCCTAGCGGAGACCCAGTACTTC. This translates into CSARVLAETQYF.

This chain connects TRBV10-2 to TRBJ2-2; D is perhaps TRBD1 (6 bases). The CDR3 sequence is 17 residues long. V was cut by 4 bases and J by 5 bases, with 20 bases left in between. CDR1 and CDR2 (germline): WSHSY, SAAADI. CDR3 in amino acids: CASSAAPLTGKTGELFF. DNA for the CDR3: TGCGCCAGCAGTGCGGCCCCCCTGACAGGAAAAACCGGGGAGCTGTTTTTT.

To note about this clonotype: Just one base apart from a much larger clone, this may be a read error. The chain combines TRBV10-3 with TRBJ1-5; D remains unclear. V was trimmed by 6 bases and J by 1 base, leaving 10 bases between them. The V gene's germline CDR1 is ENHRY and CDR2 SYGVKD. The CDR3 spans 14 residues. CDR3 DNA sequence: TGTGCCATCAGGGAGGTGGGGAGCAATCAGCCCCAGCATTTT. Encoded protein: CAIREVGSNQPQHF.

The chain has TRBV20-1 and TRBJ2-1; possibly TRBD1 for D (6 bases). The germline V gene encodes CDR1 DFQATT and CDR2 SNEGSKA (reference sequence). The CDR3 is 13 residues long. V lost 1 base and J 8 bases, leaving 12 bases between the germline ends. The DNA of the CDR3 is TGCAGTGCTAGAGCACCACAGGGATATGAGCAGTTCTTC. It encodes CSARAPQGYEQFF.

As to this clonotype: A much larger clone is a single base away; this may be a read error. The chain employs TRBV7-9 and TRBJ2-6; D may be TRBD1 (6 bases). Per germline, CDR1 SEHNR and CDR2 FQNEAQ (reference sequence). The CDR3 loop spans 19 amino acids. CDR3 in DNA: TGTGCCAACAGCTTCCACGGTCAGGGGTGGGCGCCCGGGGCCAACGTCCTGACTTTC. This translates into CANSFHGQGWAPGANVLTF.